The entry below gives a single TCR beta chain sequence along with its context. The entry originates in a study of blood T cell repertoires in COVID-19. Turning to the study itself: COVID-19 samples, acute and convalescent, were from the United States, Italy and Spain. Sources were T cells, B-cell-depleted T cells, or PBMCs; the material itself was cDNA or gDNA.

Recruited during active infection, patients (from Seattle) were subsequently followed longitudinally. Profiled with immunoSEQ multiplex PCR; TCRdb holds only in-frame clones, not every one. The data contain around 250,000 clones, 88% of them seen just once; the ten biggest clones take up 9.5% to 13%. The CDR3 loop spans 16 amino acids. Trimming shortened V by 0 bases and J by 0 bases, and 6 bases separated the two germline ends. Germline V gene data show CDR1 as LNHNV and CDR2 as YYDKDF (reference sequence). The TCR was taken from a woman between 65 and 79 years old with COVID-19, enrolled during active disease. Material: peripheral blood. The chain couples TRBV15 to TRBJ1-6, with D perhaps matching TRBD1 (5 bases). CDR3: CATSRETDSYNSPLHF. CDR3 nucleotide sequence: TGTGCCACCAGCAGAGAGACAGACTCCTATAATTCACCCCTCCACTTT. Using reference TRBV15 and TRBJ1-6 for the parts outside the CDR3, the full variable domain is DAMVIQNPRYQVTQFGKPVTLSCSQTLNHNVMYWYQQKSSQAPKLLFHYYDKDFNNEADTPDNFQSRRPNTSFCFLDIRSPGLGDTAMYLCATSRETDSYNSPLHFGNGTRLTVT.